This entry is about one TCR beta chain. The CDR3 contains 14 residues. Per germline, CDR1 SEHNR and CDR2 FQNEAQ (reference sequence). The germline V and J ends were trimmed by 5 bases and 8 bases, with 16 bases remaining between them. This sample is drawn from a study of cytomegalovirus exposure and HLA in healthy donors. Study overall: Around 85 million unique TCR sequences came from HLA-typed donors in an early release. In terms of ancestry, the Caucasian-associated cluster contained around four fifths of the approximately 430 genotyped donors.

This cohort consisted of healthy bone marrow donors. Primers included in the PCR were 60 Vbeta and 13 Jbeta primers. Authors' methods: Roughly 11 million shared chains were among around 80 million unique TCR beta chains counted in a later analysis. The repertoire was sequenced with immunoSEQ multiplex PCR; TCRdb's copy has only in-frame clones and lacks some. D and trimming come from the DNA, and the V and J calls and clone size come from that table. The data show some 120,000 clones, roughly two thirds seen once. V and J are TRBV7-9 and TRBJ1-5, with no clear D. Sequences were obtained from PBMCs. This TCR was recovered from a man between 25 and 39 years old in good health and CMV-seropositive. CDR3 DNA sequence: TGTGCCAGCAGCACCGCCTTCCTCGGGGAGCCCCAGCATTTT. Translation: CASSTAFLGEPQHF.